This TCR beta chain is drawn from a study of Graves' ophthalmopathy and Graves' hyperthyroidism. Points from the study as a whole: Detection in blood was also observed for most expanded thyroid clonotypes above 0.001 frequency.

Turning to this clonotype: As yet, its antigen is unknown.

The CDR3 has 12 residues. Trimming took 3 bases from V and 8 from J, leaving 8 bases between them. RNA transcripts were the source from which TCR beta CDR3 regions were amplified. HTBI primers primed a first-round RT-PCR, and a second-round multiplex PCR followed. TCRdb reanalysed the multiplex PCR reads using MiXCR and keeps one entry per CDR3 protein. The sample has some 170,000 distinct CDR3 sequences; approximately 40% are singletons. The sequencing input was peripheral blood. This TCR came from a man aged 25 to 45 with Graves' ophthalmopathy. The V call is TRBV12-3 or TRBV12-4, the J call TRBJ2-4; no firm D call. The CDR3 sequence: CASSFNVDIQYF. The CDR3 region has the DNA TGTGCCAGCAGTTTTAATGTGGACATTCAGTACTTC.